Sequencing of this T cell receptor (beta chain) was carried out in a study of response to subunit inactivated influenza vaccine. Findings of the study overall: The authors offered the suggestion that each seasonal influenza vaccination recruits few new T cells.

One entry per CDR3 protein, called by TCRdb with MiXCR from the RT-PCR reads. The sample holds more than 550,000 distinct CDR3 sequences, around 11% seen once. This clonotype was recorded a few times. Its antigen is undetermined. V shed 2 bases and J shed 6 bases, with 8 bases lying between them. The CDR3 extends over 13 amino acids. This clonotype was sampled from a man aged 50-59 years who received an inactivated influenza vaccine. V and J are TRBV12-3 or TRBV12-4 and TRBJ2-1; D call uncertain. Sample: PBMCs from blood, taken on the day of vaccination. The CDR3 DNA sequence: TGTGCCAGCAGTTTACAACTACTCAATGAGCAGTTCTTC. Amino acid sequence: CASSLQLLNEQFF.